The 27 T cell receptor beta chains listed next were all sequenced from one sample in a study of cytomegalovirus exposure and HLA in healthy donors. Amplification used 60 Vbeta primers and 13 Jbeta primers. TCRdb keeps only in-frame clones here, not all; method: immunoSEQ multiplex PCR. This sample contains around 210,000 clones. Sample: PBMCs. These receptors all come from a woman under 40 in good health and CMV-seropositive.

The CDR3 bases are TGTGCCAGCGGCGGACAGGGGGCCCAGAACACTGAAGCTTTCTTT. Its protein is CASGGQGAQNTEAFF. This sequence joins TRBV28 and TRBJ1-1; 11 nucleotides line up with TRBD1. The CDR3 runs to 15 residues. The germline gives CDR1 MDHEN, CDR2 SYDVKM. The trim removed 8 bases at V and 1 base at J, leaving 6 bases unmatched.

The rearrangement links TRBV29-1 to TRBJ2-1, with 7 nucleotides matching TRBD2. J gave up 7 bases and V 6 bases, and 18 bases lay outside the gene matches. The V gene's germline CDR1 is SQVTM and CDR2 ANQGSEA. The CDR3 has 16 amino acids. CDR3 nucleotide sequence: TGCAGCGTGGGGGGGGTTAGGACGGGGATAGGGAATGAGCAGTTCTTC. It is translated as CSVGGVRTGIGNEQFF.

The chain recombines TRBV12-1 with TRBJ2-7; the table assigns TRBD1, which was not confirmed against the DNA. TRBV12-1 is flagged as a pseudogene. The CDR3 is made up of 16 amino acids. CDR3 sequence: CASSCDLSGNSYEQYF. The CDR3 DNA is TGTGCCAGCAGCTGCGACTTGTCAGGGAACTCCTACGAGCAGTACTTC.

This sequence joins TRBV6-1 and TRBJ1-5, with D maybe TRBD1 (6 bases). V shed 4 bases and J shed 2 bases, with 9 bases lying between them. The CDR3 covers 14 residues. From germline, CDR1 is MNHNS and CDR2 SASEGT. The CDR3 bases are TGTGCCAGCAGTGGGGGGGGCGGCAATCAGCCCCAGCATTTT. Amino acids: CASSGGGGNQPQHF.

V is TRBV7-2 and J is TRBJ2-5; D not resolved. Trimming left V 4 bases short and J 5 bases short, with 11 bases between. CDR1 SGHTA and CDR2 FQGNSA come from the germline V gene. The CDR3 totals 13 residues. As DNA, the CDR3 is TGTGCCAGCAGCTCCACGCCGGTGGAGACCCAGTACTTC. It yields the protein CASSSTPVETQYF.

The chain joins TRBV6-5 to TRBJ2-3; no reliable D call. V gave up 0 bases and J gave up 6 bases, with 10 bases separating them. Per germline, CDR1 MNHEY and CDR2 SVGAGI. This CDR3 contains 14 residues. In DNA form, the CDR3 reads TGTGCCAGCAGTTACTCGGTCAGGCAGGATACGCAGTATTTT. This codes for CASSYSVRQDTQYF.

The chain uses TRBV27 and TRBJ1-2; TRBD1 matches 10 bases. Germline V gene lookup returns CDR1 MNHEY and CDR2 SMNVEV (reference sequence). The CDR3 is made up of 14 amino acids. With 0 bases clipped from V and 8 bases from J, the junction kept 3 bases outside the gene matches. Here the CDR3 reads CASSLSDRGQGYTF. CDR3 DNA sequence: TGTGCCAGCAGTTTATCAGACAGGGGGCAAGGCTACACCTTC.

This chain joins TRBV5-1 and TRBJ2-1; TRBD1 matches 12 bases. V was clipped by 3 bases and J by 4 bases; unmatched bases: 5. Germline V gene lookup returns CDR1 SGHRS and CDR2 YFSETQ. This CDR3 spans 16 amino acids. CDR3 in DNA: TGCGCCAGCAGCTGGGGGACAGGGGGCCTATACAATGAGCAGTTCTTC. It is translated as CASSWGTGGLYNEQFF.

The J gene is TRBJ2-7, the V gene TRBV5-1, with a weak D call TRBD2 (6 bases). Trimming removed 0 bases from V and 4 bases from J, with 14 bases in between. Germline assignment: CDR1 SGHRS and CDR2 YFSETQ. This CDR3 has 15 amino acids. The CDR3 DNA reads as TGCGCCAGCAGCTTGGGGTTTGGGGGAGGATACGAGCAGTACTTC. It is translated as CASSLGFGGGYEQYF.

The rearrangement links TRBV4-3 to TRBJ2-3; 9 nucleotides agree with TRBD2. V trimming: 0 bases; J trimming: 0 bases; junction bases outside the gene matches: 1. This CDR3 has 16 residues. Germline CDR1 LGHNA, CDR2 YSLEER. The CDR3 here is CASSQDLAGSTDTQYF. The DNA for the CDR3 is TGCGCCAGCAGCCAAGACCTAGCGGGAAGCACAGATACGCAGTATTTT.

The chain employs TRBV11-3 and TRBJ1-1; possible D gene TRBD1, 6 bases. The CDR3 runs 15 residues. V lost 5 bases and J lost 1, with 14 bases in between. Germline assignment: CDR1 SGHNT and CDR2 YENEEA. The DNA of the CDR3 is TGTGCCAGCAGCCCTGGACAGCCGGGGAACACTGAAGCTTTCTTT. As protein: CASSPGQPGNTEAFF.

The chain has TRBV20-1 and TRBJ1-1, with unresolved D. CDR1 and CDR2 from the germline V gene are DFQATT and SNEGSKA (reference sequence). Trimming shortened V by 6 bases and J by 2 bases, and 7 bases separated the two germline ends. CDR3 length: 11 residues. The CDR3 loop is CSATENTEAFF. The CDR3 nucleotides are TGCAGTGCCACAGAAAACACTGAAGCTTTCTTT.

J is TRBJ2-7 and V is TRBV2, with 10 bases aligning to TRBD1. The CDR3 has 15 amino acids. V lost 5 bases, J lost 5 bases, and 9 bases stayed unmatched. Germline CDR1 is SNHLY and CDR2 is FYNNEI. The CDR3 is CASSSPDRGRDEQYF. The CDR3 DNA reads TGTGCCAGCAGTAGTCCTGACAGGGGGCGGGACGAGCAGTACTTC.

The CDR3 sequence: CASRGASGSYEQYF. CDR3 nucleotide sequence: TGCGCCAGCCGCGGGGCTAGCGGCTCCTACGAGCAGTACTTC. J is TRBJ2-7 and V is TRBV10-1; 7 bases align to TRBD2. The germline V gene has CDR1 WNHNN and CDR2 SYGVQD (reference sequence). Trimming removed 8 bases from V and 0 bases from J; junction bases left unmatched: 7. The CDR3 length is 14 residues.

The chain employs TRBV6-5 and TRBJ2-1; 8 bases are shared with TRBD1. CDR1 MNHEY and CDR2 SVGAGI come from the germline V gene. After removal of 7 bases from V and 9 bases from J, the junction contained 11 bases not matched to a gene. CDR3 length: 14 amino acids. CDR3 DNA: TGTGCCAGCACCCCAGGGGGCGCGGGTCTTGAGCAGTTCTTC. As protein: CASTPGGAGLEQFF.

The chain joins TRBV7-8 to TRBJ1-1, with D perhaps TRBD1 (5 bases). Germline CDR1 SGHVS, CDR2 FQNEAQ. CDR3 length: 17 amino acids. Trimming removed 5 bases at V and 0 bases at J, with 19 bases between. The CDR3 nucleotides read TGTGCCAGCAGCAGAGGAGGGATGGGACGTATGAACACTGAAGCTTTCTTT. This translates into CASSRGGMGRMNTEAFF.

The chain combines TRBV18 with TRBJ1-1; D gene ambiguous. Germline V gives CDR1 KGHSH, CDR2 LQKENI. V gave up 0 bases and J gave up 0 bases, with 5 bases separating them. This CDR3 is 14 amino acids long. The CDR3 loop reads CASSPPSMNTEAFF. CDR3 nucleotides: TGTGCCAGCTCACCACCGAGCATGAACACTGAAGCTTTCTTT. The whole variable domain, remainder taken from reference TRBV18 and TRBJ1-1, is NAGVMQNPRHLVRRRGQEARLRCSPMKGHSHVYWYRQLPEEGLKFMVYLQKENIIDESGMPKERFSAEFPKEGPSILRIQQVVRGDSAAYFCASSPPSMNTEAFFGQGTRLTVV.

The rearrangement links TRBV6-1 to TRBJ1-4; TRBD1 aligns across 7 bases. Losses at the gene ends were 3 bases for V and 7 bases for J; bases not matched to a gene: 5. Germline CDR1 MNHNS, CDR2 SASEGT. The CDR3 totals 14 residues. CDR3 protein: CASSDGQAREKLFF. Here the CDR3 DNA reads TGTGCCAGCAGTGATGGACAGGCCCGTGAAAAACTGTTTTTT.

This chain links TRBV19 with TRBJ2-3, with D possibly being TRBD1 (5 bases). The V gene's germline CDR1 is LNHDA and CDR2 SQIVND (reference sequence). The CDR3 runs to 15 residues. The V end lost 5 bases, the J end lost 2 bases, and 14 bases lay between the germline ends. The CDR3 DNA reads TGTGCCAGTAGTCTCGAGACAGCGTTCACAGATACGCAGTATTTT. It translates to CASSLETAFTDTQYF. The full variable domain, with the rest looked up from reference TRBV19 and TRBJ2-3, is DGGITQSPKYLFRKEGQNVTLSCEQNLNHDAMYWYRQDPGQGLRLIYYSQIVNDFQKGDIAEGYSVSREKKESFPLTVTSAQKNPTAFYLCASSLETAFTDTQYFGPGTRLTVL.

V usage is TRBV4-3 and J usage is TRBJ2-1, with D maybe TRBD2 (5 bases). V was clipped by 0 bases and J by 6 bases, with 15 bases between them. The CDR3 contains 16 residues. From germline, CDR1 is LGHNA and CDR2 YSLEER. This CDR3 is CASSQERNLGANEQFF. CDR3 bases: TGCGCCAGCAGCCAAGAAAGGAACTTGGGAGCCAATGAGCAGTTCTTC.

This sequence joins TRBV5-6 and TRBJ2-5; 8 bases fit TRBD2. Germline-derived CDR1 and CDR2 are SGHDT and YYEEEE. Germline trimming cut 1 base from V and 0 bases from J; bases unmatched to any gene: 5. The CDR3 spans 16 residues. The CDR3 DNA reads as TGTGCCAGCAGCTTGAGAACGGGGGGGTACCAAGAGACCCAGTACTTC. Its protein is CASSLRTGGYQETQYF.

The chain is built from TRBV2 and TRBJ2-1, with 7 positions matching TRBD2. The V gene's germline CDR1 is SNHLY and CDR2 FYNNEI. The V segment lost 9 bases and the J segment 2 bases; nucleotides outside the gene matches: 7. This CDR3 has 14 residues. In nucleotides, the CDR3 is TGTGCCAGTAGGAGACTAGCTGCCTACAATGAGCAGTTCTTC. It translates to CASRRLAAYNEQFF.

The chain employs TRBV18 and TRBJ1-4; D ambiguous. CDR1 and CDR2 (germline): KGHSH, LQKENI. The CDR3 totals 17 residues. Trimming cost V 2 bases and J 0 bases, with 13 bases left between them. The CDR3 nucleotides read TGTGCCAGCTCACCAGGCTCCCCTTCGACAACTAATGAAAAACTGTTTTTT. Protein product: CASSPGSPSTTNEKLFF.

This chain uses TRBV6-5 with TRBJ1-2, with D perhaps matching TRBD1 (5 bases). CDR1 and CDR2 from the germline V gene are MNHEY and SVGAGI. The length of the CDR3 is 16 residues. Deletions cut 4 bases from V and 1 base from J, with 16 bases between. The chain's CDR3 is CASSSPSGRGNYGYTF. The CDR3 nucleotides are TGTGCCAGCAGTTCTCCATCAGGGAGGGGTAACTATGGCTACACCTTC.

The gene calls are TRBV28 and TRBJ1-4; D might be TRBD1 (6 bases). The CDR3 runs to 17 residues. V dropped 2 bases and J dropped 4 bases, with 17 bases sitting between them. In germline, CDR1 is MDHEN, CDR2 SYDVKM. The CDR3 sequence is CASSLIPGHQINEKLFF. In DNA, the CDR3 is TGTGCCAGCAGTTTAATCCCGGGACACCAGATTAATGAAAAACTGTTTTTT.

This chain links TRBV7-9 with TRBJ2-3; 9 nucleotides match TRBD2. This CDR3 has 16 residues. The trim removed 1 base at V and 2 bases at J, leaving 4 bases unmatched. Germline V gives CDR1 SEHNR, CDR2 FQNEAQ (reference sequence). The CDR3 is CASSLVSGGITDTQYF. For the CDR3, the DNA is TGTGCCAGCAGCTTAGTTAGCGGGGGTATCACAGATACGCAGTATTTT.

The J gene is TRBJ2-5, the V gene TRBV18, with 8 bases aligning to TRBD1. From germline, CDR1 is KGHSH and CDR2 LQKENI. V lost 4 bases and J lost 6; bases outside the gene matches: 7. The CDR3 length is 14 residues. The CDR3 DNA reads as TGTGCCAGCTCACTGGACAGGGTAGGAAAGACCCAGTACTTC. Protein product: CASSLDRVGKTQYF.